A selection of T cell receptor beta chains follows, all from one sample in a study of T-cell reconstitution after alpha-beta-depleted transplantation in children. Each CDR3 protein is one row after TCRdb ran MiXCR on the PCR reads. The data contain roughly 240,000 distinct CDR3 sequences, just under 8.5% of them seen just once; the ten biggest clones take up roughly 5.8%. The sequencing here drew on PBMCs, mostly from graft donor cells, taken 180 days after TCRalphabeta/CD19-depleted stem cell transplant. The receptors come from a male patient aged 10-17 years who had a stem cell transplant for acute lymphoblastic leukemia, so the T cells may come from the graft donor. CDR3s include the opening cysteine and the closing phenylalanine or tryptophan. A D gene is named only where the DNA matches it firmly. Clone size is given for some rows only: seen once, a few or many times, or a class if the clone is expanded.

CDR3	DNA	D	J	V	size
CASSYSWGIEAFF	TGTGCCAGCAGTTACTCGTGGGGGATTGAAGCTTTCTTT	-	TRBJ1-1	TRBV6-2/TRBV6-3	many
CASSSGLAWYEQFF	TGTGCCAGCAGTTCCGGACTAGCATGGTATGAGCAGTTCTTC	TRBD2	TRBJ2-1	TRBV27	many
CASTQGNEQFF	TGTGCCAGCACCCAGGGTAATGAGCAGTTCTTC	-	TRBJ2-1	TRBV6-5	many
CASSLVGQKGYTF	TGTGCCAGCAGCTTAGTGGGCCAGAAGGGCTACACCTTC	-	TRBJ1-2	TRBV7-8	many
CASSSGFTDEQYF	TGTGCCAGCAGCTCCGGGTTCACGGACGAGCAGTACTTC	-	TRBJ2-7	TRBV5-6	-
CASSLAGTSVRETQYF	TGCGCCAGCAGCTTGGCCGGGACTAGCGTCCGGGAGACCCAGTACTTC	TRBD2	TRBJ2-5	TRBV5-1	many
CASSRLPGHYYNEQFF	TGTGCCAGCAGCCGTCTACCGGGACACTATTACAATGAGCAGTTCTTC	-	TRBJ2-1	TRBV7-9	many
CSVEDLPGLGYEQYF	TGCAGCGTTGAAGATCTTCCGGGTCTGGGCTACGAGCAGTACTTC	-	TRBJ2-7	TRBV29-1	many
CACSSSTSGSPFNQPQHF	TGTGCCTGCAGTTCGTCTACGTCAGGGAGCCCTTTCAATCAGCCCCAGCATTTT	-	TRBJ1-5	TRBV12-3/TRBV12-4	few
CASSPEGFWAKNIQYF	TGTGCCAGCAGTCCTGAGGGGTTTTGGGCCAAAAACATTCAGTACTTC	-	TRBJ2-4	TRBV12-3/TRBV12-4	-
CASSPTGDNSPLHF	TGTGCCAGCTCACCAACAGGGGATAATTCACCCCTCCACTTT	TRBD1	TRBJ1-6	TRBV18	many
CATSSGGYNEQFF	TGTGCCACGTCTAGCGGGGGATACAATGAGCAGTTCTTC	TRBD2	TRBJ2-1	TRBV24-1	many
CSVEDPGQGLYNEQFF	TGCAGCGTTGAAGATCCGGGACAGGGACTCTACAATGAGCAGTTCTTC	TRBD1	TRBJ2-1	TRBV29-1	many
CASSLGRGRQPQHF	TGTGCCAGCAGCTTAGGCAGGGGCCGTCAGCCCCAGCATTTT	-	TRBJ1-5	TRBV11-1	many
CASSSGRLQETQYF	TGTGCCAGCAGTTCGGGACGGCTCCAAGAGACCCAGTACTTC	-	TRBJ2-5	TRBV12-3/TRBV12-4	many
CSATGRRNIQYF	TGCAGTGCTACCGGGAGACGAAACATTCAGTACTTC	-	TRBJ2-4	TRBV20-1	many
CATSDWDSNQPQHF	TGTGCCACCAGTGATTGGGACAGCAATCAGCCCCAGCATTTT	-	TRBJ1-5	TRBV24-1	many
CASPRRKGENTGELFF	TGTGCCAGCCCCCGGAGGAAGGGAGAAAACACCGGGGAGCTGTTTTTT	-	TRBJ2-2	TRBV6-1	many
CASSYRDTEAFF	TGTGCCAGCAGTTACCGGGACACTGAAGCTTTCTTT	-	TRBJ1-1	TRBV6-6	many
CSVEGLGTYNEQFF	TGCAGCGTCGAGGGACTCGGGACCTACAATGAGCAGTTCTTC	-	TRBJ2-1	TRBV29-1	many
CASSWTGKHGYTF	TGTGCCAGCAGTTGGACAGGGAAACATGGCTACACCTTC	TRBD1	TRBJ1-2	TRBV27	many
CASSPIRNSPLHF	TGTGCCAGCAGCCCCATCCGGAATTCACCCCTCCACTTT	-	TRBJ1-6	TRBV14	-
CASSVGQGETKNIQYF	TGTGCCAGCAGTGTTGGACAGGGCGAGACCAAAAACATTCAGTACTTC	TRBD1	TRBJ2-4	TRBV6-1	many
CSARGRLSNQPQHF	TGCAGTGCTAGAGGGCGACTTAGCAATCAGCCCCAGCATTTT	-	TRBJ1-5	TRBV20-1	many
CATSDWTGQETQYF	TGTGCCACCAGTGATTGGACAGGACAAGAGACCCAGTACTTC	TRBD1	TRBJ2-5	TRBV24-1	many
CASSQAGGSSSYNEQFF	TGTGCCAGCTCACAAGCGGGGGGGTCGAGCTCCTACAATGAGCAGTTCTTC	TRBD2	TRBJ2-1	TRBV18	few
CASRKGLAGYRGTQYF	TGTGCCAGCAGAAAGGGGCTAGCGGGGTACCGGGGGACCCAGTACTTC	TRBD2	TRBJ2-5	TRBV6-1	many
CASSPPGHRNEKLFF	TGTGCCAGCAGCCCCCCGGGACACCGAAATGAAAAACTGTTTTTT	-	TRBJ1-4	TRBV7-9	-
CASSLMAAIEAFF	TGTGCCAGCAGTTTGATGGCGGCTATTGAAGCTTTCTTT	-	TRBJ1-1	TRBV12-3/TRBV12-4	many
CSARDRTGNQPQHF	TGCAGTGCTAGAGATAGGACAGGGAATCAGCCCCAGCATTTT	TRBD1	TRBJ1-5	TRBV20-1	many
CAIRERDTQYF	TGTGCCATCCGAGAGAGGGATACGCAGTATTTT	-	TRBJ2-3	TRBV10-3	many
CASSLAARSNTGELFF	TGTGCCAGCAGCTTGGCGGCCAGGTCGAACACCGGGGAGCTGTTTTTT	-	TRBJ2-2	TRBV5-8	many
CASSFLLAAYEQYF	TGTGCCAGCAGTTTTCTCCTAGCCGCCTACGAGCAGTACTTC	-	TRBJ2-7	TRBV28	many
CASSYPPRTSTNEKLFF	TGTGCCAGCAGTTACCCGCCTAGGACATCGACTAATGAAAAACTGTTTTTT	-	TRBJ1-4	TRBV6-2/TRBV6-3	few
CASSFAGPQETQYF	TGTGCCAGCAGTTTTGCGGGGCCCCAAGAGACCCAGTACTTC	-	TRBJ2-5	TRBV28	many
CSARSLVTQGTQYF	TGCAGTGCTAGATCGCTAGTCACTCAGGGTACGCAGTATTTT	-	TRBJ2-3	TRBV20-1	few
CASSENRVRNQPQHF	TGTGCCAGCAGTGAAAACAGGGTCCGCAATCAGCCCCAGCATTTT	-	TRBJ1-5	TRBV2	many
CASSVFRGSTYNEQFF	TGTGCCAGCAGCGTATTTAGGGGCTCCACCTACAATGAGCAGTTCTTC	-	TRBJ2-1	TRBV9	-
CAISESVVSGRVRKEQFF	TGTGCCATCAGTGAGTCGGTCGTTAGCGGGAGGGTACGCAAAGAGCAGTTCTTC	TRBD2	TRBJ2-1	TRBV10-3	many
CASSSRLAVSSYNEQFF	TGTGCCAGCAGCTCACGACTAGCGGTGAGCTCCTACAATGAGCAGTTCTTC	TRBD2	TRBJ2-1	TRBV11-2	many
CASSPPGAPRSEAFF	TGTGCCAGCTCACCACCAGGGGCCCCGAGGAGTGAAGCTTTCTTT	-	TRBJ1-1	TRBV18	-
CSARDGQVGSGANVLTF	TGCAGTGCTAGAGATGGACAGGTGGGCTCTGGGGCCAACGTCCTGACTTTC	TRBD1	TRBJ2-6	TRBV20-1	many
CASKGLRSSYNEQFF	TGTGCCAGCAAGGGGCTCCGAAGTTCCTACAATGAGCAGTTCTTC	-	TRBJ2-1	TRBV27	many
CASSLRSIGELFF	TGTGCCAGCAGTTTAAGATCTATCGGGGAGCTGTTTTTT	-	TRBJ2-2	TRBV12-3/TRBV12-4	few
CSVDSSERGEQYF	TGCAGCGTTGACTCTAGTGAGAGAGGCGAGCAGTACTTC	-	TRBJ2-7	TRBV29-1	-